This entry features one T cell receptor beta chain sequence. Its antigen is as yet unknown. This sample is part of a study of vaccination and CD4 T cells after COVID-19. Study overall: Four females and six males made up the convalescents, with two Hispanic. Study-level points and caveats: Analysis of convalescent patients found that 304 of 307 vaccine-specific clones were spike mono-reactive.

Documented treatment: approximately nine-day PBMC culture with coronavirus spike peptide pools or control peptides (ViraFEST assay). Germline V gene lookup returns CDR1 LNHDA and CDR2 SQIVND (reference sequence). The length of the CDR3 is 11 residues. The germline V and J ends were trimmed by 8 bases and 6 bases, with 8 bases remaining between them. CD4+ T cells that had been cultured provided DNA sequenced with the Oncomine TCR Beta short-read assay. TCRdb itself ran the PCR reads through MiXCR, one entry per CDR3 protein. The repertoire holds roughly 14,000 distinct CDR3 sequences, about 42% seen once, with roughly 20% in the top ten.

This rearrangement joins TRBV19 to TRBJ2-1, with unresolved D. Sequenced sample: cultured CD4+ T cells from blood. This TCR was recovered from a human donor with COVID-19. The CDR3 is CASSPSNEQFF. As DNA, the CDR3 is TGTGCCAGTTCGCCCTCCAATGAGCAGTTCTTC.